This T cell receptor (beta chain) was obtained from a study of shared clonotypes between healthy human individuals. Study findings and constraints: Relative to memory subsets, naive subsets generally showed larger estimated richness.

The method was immunoSEQ multiplex PCR; TCRdb's version includes in-frame clones alone and lacks a portion of them. The sample gives under 1,100,000 clones, 70% to 80% of which show up once; about 1.5% is in the top ten. This CDR3 has 15 residues. The V segment lost 6 bases and the J segment 1 base; nucleotides outside the gene matches: 3. Germline CDR1 is SNHLY and CDR2 is FYNNEI. As concerns this clone: Its antigen is as yet unknown.

The source material was memory CD4+ T cells sorted from blood. Subset: CD45RA-negative fraction. The chain joins TRBV2 to TRBJ2-4; TRBD1 agrees at 10 bases. The TCR comes from a man aged 18 to 30 in good health. Here the CDR3 DNA reads TGTGCCAGCAGCCCGGGACAGGGGGCCAAAAACATTCAGTACTTC. This codes for CASSPGQGAKNIQYF. The full variable domain, with the rest looked up from reference TRBV2 and TRBJ2-4, is EPEVTQTPSHQVTQMGQEVILRCVPISNHLYFYWYRQILGQKVEFLVSFYNNEISEKSEIFDDQFSVERPDGSNFTLKIRSTKLEDSAMYFCASSPGQGAKNIQYFGAGTRLSVL.